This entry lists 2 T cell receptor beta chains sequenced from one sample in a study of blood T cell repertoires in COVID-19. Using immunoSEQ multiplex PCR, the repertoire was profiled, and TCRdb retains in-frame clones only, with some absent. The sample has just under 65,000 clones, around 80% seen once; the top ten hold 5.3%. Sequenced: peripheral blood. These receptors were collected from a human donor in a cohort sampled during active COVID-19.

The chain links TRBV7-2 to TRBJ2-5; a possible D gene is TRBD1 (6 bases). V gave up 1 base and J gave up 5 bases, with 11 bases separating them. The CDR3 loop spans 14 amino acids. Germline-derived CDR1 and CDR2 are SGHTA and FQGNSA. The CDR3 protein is CASSLGSGVETQYF. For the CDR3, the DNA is TGTGCCAGCAGCTTAGGTTCAGGGGTGGAGACCCAGTACTTC. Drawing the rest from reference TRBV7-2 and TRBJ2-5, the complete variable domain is GAGVSQSPSNKVTEKGKDVELRCDPISGHTALYWYRQSLGQGLEFLIYFQGNSAPDKSGLPSDRFSAERTGGSVSTLTIQRTQQEDSAVYLCASSLGSGVETQYFGPGTRLLVL.

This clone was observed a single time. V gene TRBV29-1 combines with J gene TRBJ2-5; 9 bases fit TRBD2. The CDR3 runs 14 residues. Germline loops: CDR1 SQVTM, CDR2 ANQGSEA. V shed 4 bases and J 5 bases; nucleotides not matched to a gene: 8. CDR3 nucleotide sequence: TGCAGCGTTGGGCCAGCGGGGGGCCGGGAGACCCAGTACTTC. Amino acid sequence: CSVGPAGGRETQYF.